This T cell receptor (beta chain) was sequenced for a study of cytomegalovirus exposure and HLA in healthy donors. About the research overall: Researchers found that approximately 77% of 398 genotyped donors fell within the Caucasian-associated ancestry cluster. The study's findings and limits: CMV serostatus was the only immune exposure information that was available.

CDR3 length equals 15 residues. Trimming cost V 0 bases and J 13 bases, with 19 bases left between them. Germline CDR1 ENHRY, CDR2 SYGVKD. Donors sampled were nominally healthy, though unrecorded immune exposures were likely. Amplification used 60 Vbeta primers and 13 Jbeta primers. Data came from immunoSEQ multiplex PCR; TCRdb stores just in-frame clones and leaves some out. The sample consists of over 150,000 clones, approximately 76% of them appearing once. About this clone: Its antigen is not identified.

This rearrangement joins TRBV10-3 to TRBJ2-1; D perhaps matches TRBD2 (5 bases). Sequenced sample: PBMCs. The source of this sequence is a man aged 55-75 years in good health and CMV-seronegative. The CDR3 region is CAISESTLGGLEQFF. CDR3 in DNA: TGTGCCATCAGTGAGTCGACTCTTGGCGGGCTAGAACAGTTCTTC.